The 26 T cell receptor beta chains below were found in one sample sequenced in a study of cytomegalovirus exposure and HLA in healthy donors (dated by TCRdb to about 2017). Libraries were prepared through the immunoSEQ multiplex PCR assay. A mixture of 60 forward primers for TCR Vbeta segments and 13 reverse primers for TCR Jbeta segments was used in the multiplex PCR. TCRdb took this table from immuneACCESS and kept in-frame rearrangements with V and J called. Such tables lack part of the clones; where checked against another copy, unresolved V genes explain under half of the gap, and the rest is unexplained. The record for this sample contains approximately 150,000 clones. Approximately 2% of the sample belongs to the ten largest clones. Sequencing used PBMCs. The receptors originated from a young woman in good health and CMV-seronegative.

This chain joins TRBV19 and TRBJ2-7, with 9 bases lining up with TRBD1. This CDR3 region has 14 residues. Germline trimming cut 5 bases from V and 3 bases from J; bases unmatched to any gene: 5. CDR1 is LNHDA and CDR2 is SQIVND in the germline V gene (reference sequence). The DNA for the CDR3 is TGTGCCAGTAGTCTACGGACAGGGGTCTACGAGCAGTACTTC. Translation gives CASSLRTGVYEQYF.

This chain uses TRBV11-3 with TRBJ2-2; TRBD1 aligns across 10 bases. CDR3 length: 17 residues. Germline V CDR1 and CDR2: SGHNT, YENEEA. V lost 0 bases to trimming and J lost 6 bases; unmatched junction nucleotides: 7. The CDR3 region is CASSLDWLGQGAGELFF. CDR3 coding DNA: TGTGCCAGCAGCTTAGATTGGCTCGGACAGGGGGCCGGGGAGCTGTTTTTT.

The V and J genes are TRBV25-1 and TRBJ1-2; 8 bases map to TRBD1. The CDR3 totals 13 residues. Germline values: CDR1 MGHDK, CDR2 SYGVNS. With V trimmed by 4 bases and J by 7 bases, 5 bases remained unmatched. In nucleotides, the CDR3 is TGTGCCAGCAGTGCTGGGACAGGTTCTGGCTACACCTTC. Its protein is CASSAGTGSGYTF.

This chain links TRBV2 with TRBJ1-2, with D unclear. Trimming cost V 6 bases and J 3 bases, with 23 bases left between them. Germline V gene sequence: CDR1 SNHLY, CDR2 FYNNEI. This CDR3 spans 17 amino acids. CDR3 residues: CASSARGIAAGDYGYTF. The CDR3 region has the DNA TGTGCCAGCAGCGCCCGGGGAATCGCTGCAGGAGACTATGGCTACACCTTC. Combining the CDR3 with reference TRBV2 and TRBJ1-2 gives the whole variable domain EPEVTQTPSHQVTQMGQEVILRCVPISNHLYFYWYRQILGQKVEFLVSFYNNEISEKSEIFDDQFSVERPDGSNFTLKIRSTKLEDSAMYFCASSARGIAAGDYGYTFGSGTRLTVV.

V is TRBV7-6 and J is TRBJ1-1, with D uncertain. Trimming pared 5 bases from V and 2 bases from J, leaving 18 bases between. From germline, CDR1 is SGHVS and CDR2 FNYEAQ. CDR3 size: 16 residues. CDR3 region: CASSPSLWAINTEAFF. CDR3 bases: TGTGCCAGCAGCCCCAGCCTATGGGCAATAAACACTGAAGCTTTCTTT.

The chain carries TRBV7-2 and TRBJ2-1; 8 nucleotides line up with TRBD2. The ends lost 5 bases at V and 8 bases at J; junction bases unmatched: 17. CDR1 and CDR2 (germline): SGHTA, FQGNSA. The CDR3 consists of 17 residues. Written as DNA, the CDR3 is TGTGCCAGCAGCCCGAAGTCCGGGACTAGAGAAAGGGATGAGCAGTTCTTC. Translation: CASSPKSGTRERDEQFF.

The genes are TRBV11-3 and TRBJ2-5; D remains unclear. Germline CDR1 and CDR2: SGHNT and YENEEA. The CDR3 loop spans 14 amino acids. V dropped 1 base and J dropped 1 base, with 7 bases sitting between them. DNA of the CDR3: TGTGCCAGCAGCTTAGTACAGAGCCAAGAGACCCAGTACTTC. It translates to CASSLVQSQETQYF.

V is TRBV6-4 and J is TRBJ2-3; 9 bases line up with TRBD2. Germline V gene data show CDR1 as MRHNA and CDR2 as SNTAGT. With 2 bases clipped from V and 0 bases from J, the junction kept 3 bases outside the gene matches. The CDR3 has 16 amino acids. The CDR3 spells CASSDASGASTDTQYF. The CDR3 coding sequence is TGTGCCAGCAGTGACGCTAGCGGGGCTAGCACAGATACGCAGTATTTT.

Of note for this clone: Sequence at one end of the junction differs from germline and may be a read error. The genes are TRBV7-2 and TRBJ2-1, with D tentatively TRBD2 (6 bases). This CDR3 is 15 amino acids long. The germline V gene encodes CDR1 SGHTA and CDR2 FQGNSA. This chain's CDR3 is CASSLTRDSDNEQFF. In DNA, the CDR3 is TGTGCCAGCAGCCTGACCCGGGACTCCGACAATGAGCAGTTCTTC.

This chain links TRBV10-1 with TRBJ2-1; 14 bases match TRBD2. The CDR3 covers 15 residues. V lost 8 bases to trimming and J lost 9 bases; unmatched junction nucleotides: 9. In germline, CDR1 is WNHNN, CDR2 SYGVQD (reference sequence). The CDR3: CASAGLAGAEGEQFF. The CDR3 DNA reads TGCGCCAGCGCGGGACTAGCGGGAGCTGAGGGTGAGCAGTTCTTC.

The rearrangement joins TRBV6-6 to TRBJ1-5, with D possibly being TRBD1 (5 bases). The CDR3 runs 14 residues. Between the trimmed V and J ends, which lost 2 bases and 7 bases, there was a span of 12 bases. Germline V lookup: CDR1 MNHNY, CDR2 SVGAGI (reference sequence). The CDR3 sequence: CASSYGGDRQPQHF. The CDR3 DNA sequence: TGTGCCAGCAGTTACGGAGGGGATCGGCAGCCCCAGCATTTT.

The chain has TRBV5-1 and TRBJ2-1; a possible D gene is TRBD2 (6 bases). Germline V gene data show CDR1 as SGHRS and CDR2 as YFSETQ. Trimming took off 4 bases at V and 8 bases at J, with 10 bases between the two ends. The CDR3 runs 12 residues. CDR3 nucleotide sequence: TGCGCCAGCAGCGAGGACTATTATGAGCAGTTCTTC. Translated, it gives CASSEDYYEQFF.

The genes are TRBV28 and TRBJ2-7; 8 positions agree with TRBD1. This CDR3 is built from 14 residues. CDR1 and CDR2 from the germline V gene are MDHEN and SYDVKM. V lost 5 bases, J lost 5 bases, and 8 bases stayed unmatched. The CDR3 nucleotides are TGTGCCAGCAGTAGGGCCAGGGGGCGCGACGAGCAGTACTTC. This sequence encodes CASSRARGRDEQYF. The full variable domain, its missing parts supplied by reference TRBV28 and TRBJ2-7, is DVKVTQSSRYLVKRTGEKVFLECVQDMDHENMFWYRQDPGLGLRLIYFSYDVKMKEKGDIPEGYSVSREKKERFSLILESASTNQTSMYLCASSRARGRDEQYFGPGTRLTVT.

Regarding this clone: This sample includes further DNA sequences coding for the same CDR3. The V call is TRBV7-2, the J call TRBJ2-3; D gene uncertain. Looked up from germline, CDR1 is SGHTA and CDR2 is FQGNSA. Trimming pared 1 base from V and 0 bases from J, leaving 5 bases between. This CDR3 spans 14 amino acids. The CDR3 is CASSLGASTDTQYF. CDR3 bases: TGTGCCAGCAGCTTAGGGGCAAGCACAGATACGCAGTATTTT.

This sequence joins TRBV29-1 and TRBJ1-5, with D uncertain. Trimming cost V 4 bases and J 6 bases, with 16 bases left between them. CDR3 size: 14 residues. Germline CDR1 reads SQVTM; CDR2 reads ANQGSEA. The CDR3 reads CSVGADAGGQPQHF. In DNA form, the CDR3 reads TGCAGCGTTGGAGCGGACGCCGGAGGTCAGCCCCAGCATTTT. Complete variable domain (other parts from reference TRBV29-1 and TRBJ1-5): SAVISQKPSRDICQRGTSLTIQCQVDSQVTMMFWYRQQPGQSLTLIATANQGSEATYESGFVIDKFPISRPNLTFSTLTVSNMSPEDSSIYLCSVGADAGGQPQHFGDGTRLSIL.

This chain connects TRBV19 to TRBJ1-2; D gene unclear. The CDR3 is made up of 14 amino acids. Germline CDR1 and CDR2: LNHDA and SQIVND (reference sequence). The V and J ends lost 7 bases and 1 base respectively, with 13 bases between them. The CDR3: CASTTSGINYGYTF. CDR3 bases: TGTGCCAGTACCACGTCGGGGATTAACTATGGCTACACCTTC.

The chain uses TRBV30 and TRBJ1-5; 10 positions match TRBD1. The CDR3 has 15 residues. With V trimmed by 2 bases and J by 4 bases, 5 bases remained unmatched. Germline V CDR1 and CDR2: GTSNPN, SVGIG (reference sequence). The CDR3 DNA is TGTGCCTGGAGTCGTCCGGACAGGGGGAATCAGCCCCAGCATTTT. It is translated as CAWSRPDRGNQPQHF.

V usage is TRBV6-1 and J usage is TRBJ2-5, with D maybe TRBD1 (5 bases). The CDR3 extends over 13 amino acids. Germline CDR1 reads MNHNS; CDR2 reads SASEGT. V lost 9 bases and J lost 3, with 14 bases in between. CDR3 sequence (DNA): TGTGCCAGTAAGCTGGGGCGTAAAGAGACCCAGTACTTC. Protein: CASKLGRKETQYF.

The V gene is TRBV9, the J gene TRBJ1-1; tentatively, D is TRBD1 (6 bases). This CDR3 comprises 17 residues. Trimming took 0 bases from V and 0 from J, leaving 15 bases between them. Germline V CDR1 and CDR2: SGDLS, YYNGEE. The CDR3 nucleotides read TGTGCCAGCAGCGTAGGGGGGGGGACATTTTTGAACACTGAAGCTTTCTTT. It encodes CASSVGGGTFLNTEAFF.

This chain joins TRBV5-5 and TRBJ2-2, with D perhaps TRBD2 (6 bases). From germline, CDR1 is SGHKS and CDR2 YYEKEE (reference sequence). The CDR3 has 16 residues. Between the trimmed V and J ends, which lost 4 bases and 3 bases, there was a span of 16 bases. CDR3 sequence reads: CASSVLLGEDTGELFF. Written as DNA, the CDR3 is TGTGCCAGCAGCGTCTTATTAGGGGAGGACACCGGGGAGCTGTTTTTT.

The V gene is TRBV2, the J gene TRBJ1-3; D unresolved. The germline gives CDR1 SNHLY, CDR2 FYNNEI. The CDR3 runs to 14 residues. Trimming removed 7 bases at V and 2 bases at J, with 12 bases between. The CDR3, as DNA: TGTGCCAGCATTCGGGAGAAGGCTGGAAACACCATATATTTT. This sequence encodes CASIREKAGNTIYF.

The chain has TRBV18 and TRBJ2-5; 9 nucleotides agree with TRBD2. The germline V gene encodes CDR1 KGHSH and CDR2 LQKENI. Trimming cost V 2 bases and J 4 bases; bases outside gene matches: 11. The CDR3 covers 17 residues. The CDR3 coding sequence is TGTGCCAGCTCACCAAACCGAATAGCGGGAGATCCAGAGACCCAGTACTTC. Amino acids: CASSPNRIAGDPETQYF. The complete variable domain, with remaining parts taken from reference TRBV18 and TRBJ2-5, reads NAGVMQNPRHLVRRRGQEARLRCSPMKGHSHVYWYRQLPEEGLKFMVYLQKENIIDESGMPKERFSAEFPKEGPSILRIQQVVRGDSAAYFCASSPNRIAGDPETQYFGPGTRLLVL.

The chain uses TRBV29-1 and TRBJ2-1, with 7 nucleotides matching TRBD2. This CDR3 has 14 residues. The germline V gene encodes CDR1 SQVTM and CDR2 ANQGSEA. The junction had 10 bases not matched to a gene; V was cut back by 7 bases and J by 4 bases. In DNA form, the CDR3 reads TGCAGCGCCTCCCGGGCGGGAGCGTACAATGAGCAGTTCTTC. It yields the protein CSASRAGAYNEQFF.

The V gene is TRBV2, the J gene TRBJ2-7; D call uncertain. Germline-derived CDR1 and CDR2 are SNHLY and FYNNEI. V lost 2 bases and J lost 5, with 7 bases in between. The CDR3 length is 12 residues. The CDR3 loop is CASSELLDEQYF. The CDR3 DNA reads TGTGCCAGCAGTGAATTGCTAGACGAGCAGTACTTC.

This rearrangement joins TRBV6-5 to TRBJ1-1, with a possible D match to TRBD1 (6 bases). Germline V gives CDR1 MNHEY, CDR2 SVGAGI. This CDR3 is built from 15 residues. Trimming cost V 2 bases and J 4 bases, with 14 bases left between them. The DNA of the CDR3 is TGTGCCAGCAGTTACAACAGGGATGTGGGCACTGAAGCTTTCTTT. As protein: CASSYNRDVGTEAFF.

The chain joins TRBV6-5 to TRBJ2-7; TRBD2 agrees at 9 bases. The V gene's germline CDR1 is MNHEY and CDR2 SVGAGI. J was trimmed by 2 bases and V by 6 bases; bases with no gene match: 8. The CDR3 totals 15 residues. CDR3: CASRTRTSAPYEQYF. The CDR3 nucleotides read TGTGCCAGCAGAACTCGGACTAGCGCTCCCTACGAGCAGTACTTC.